The 18 T cell receptor beta chains below come from one sample, sequenced in a study of T cells in Graves' hyperthyroidism and ophthalmopathy. Amplified TCR beta CDR3 regions derived from RNA transcripts. HTBI primers were employed in a first-round RT-PCR of the TCR CDR3. MiXCR, applied by TCRdb to the multiplex PCR reads, yields one record per CDR3 protein. There are roughly 380,000 distinct CDR3 sequences in the sample; around a sixth occur only once, and around 15% lies in the top ten. Sequenced: blood. The receptors were sampled from a middle-aged woman with Graves' ophthalmopathy.

This clonotype has a count of ten or more. The chain employs TRBV7-2 and TRBJ2-5; D unclear. CDR1 and CDR2 (germline): SGHTA, FQGNSA. Trimming removed 1 base from V and 5 bases from J, with 11 bases in between. The CDR3 is 14 amino acids. The CDR3 loop is CASSLVASDETQYF. The CDR3 DNA follows: TGTGCCAGCAGCTTAGTTGCTAGTGATGAGACCCAGTACTTC.

The table lists this clonotype with many counts. This CDR3 reads CASSYSTGRTQETQYF. The CDR3 nucleotides are TGTGCCAGCAGTTACAGTACTGGTAGGACACAAGAGACCCAGTACTTC. This chain links TRBV6-5 with TRBJ2-5; possible D gene TRBD1, 5 bases. The CDR3 spans 16 residues. Per germline, CDR1 MNHEY and CDR2 SVGAGI. The V end lost 2 bases, the J end lost 2 bases, and 15 bases lay between the germline ends.

This clonotype was recorded at least ten times. The rearrangement links TRBV20-1 to TRBJ2-4, with D unclear. Per the germline V gene, CDR1 is DFQATT and CDR2 is SNEGSKA (reference sequence). The ends were cut back, 7 bases at V and 0 bases at J, with 13 bases in the middle. The CDR3 totals 14 residues. The CDR3 DNA is TGCAGTGTAACGGACGCGGTAGCCAAAAACATTCAGTACTTC. This translates into CSVTDAVAKNIQYF.

At least ten counts were recorded for this clonotype. This chain uses TRBV2 with TRBJ1-1; weak D call: TRBD1 (5 bases). This CDR3 contains 14 residues. Trimming pared 5 bases from V and 1 base from J, leaving 11 bases between. Germline CDR1 is SNHLY and CDR2 is FYNNEI. As DNA, the CDR3 is TGTGCCAGCAGTAGGACAACTACGAACACTGAAGCTTTCTTT. Its protein product is CASSRTTTNTEAFF.

This chain uses TRBV28 with TRBJ1-1; D possibly corresponds to TRBD1 (5 bases). V lost 6 bases and J 6 bases, leaving 14 bases between the germline ends. Germline V gene sequence: CDR1 MDHEN, CDR2 SYDVKM. The CDR3 runs to 13 residues. The CDR3 coding sequence is TGTGCCAGCAGCATTCCCCAGGGTGCTGAAGCTTTCTTT. This sequence encodes CASSIPQGAEAFF. Full variable domain (outside the CDR3, taken from reference TRBV28 and TRBJ1-1): DVKVTQSSRYLVKRTGEKVFLECVQDMDHENMFWYRQDPGLGLRLIYFSYDVKMKEKGDIPEGYSVSREKKERFSLILESASTNQTSMYLCASSIPQGAEAFFGQGTRLTVV.

This clonotype was seen repeatedly, ten times or more. This chain joins TRBV25-1 and TRBJ1-2; D gene unclear. There are 14 residues in the CDR3. Trimming took off 5 bases at V and 7 bases at J, with 17 bases between the two ends. CDR1 and CDR2 (germline): MGHDK, SYGVNS. The CDR3 sequence is CASSSQAPTSGYTF. CDR3 DNA sequence: TGTGCCAGCAGTTCTCAGGCCCCTACGTCTGGCTACACCTTC.

This clonotype was recorded at least ten times. The genes are TRBV28 and TRBJ2-7; D tentatively fits TRBD1 or TRBD2 (5 bases each). V shed 4 bases and J shed 3 bases, with 22 bases lying between them. This CDR3 has 17 residues. Looked up from germline, CDR1 is MDHEN and CDR2 is SYDVKM. The CDR3 nucleotides read TGTGCCAGCAGTTGGCCCTCAAAGGGACCACGAAACTACGAGCAGTACTTC. Translating it yields CASSWPSKGPRNYEQYF.

V gene TRBV28 combines with J gene TRBJ2-7, with D uncertain. The CDR3 extends over 11 amino acids. Germline V gene lookup returns CDR1 MDHEN and CDR2 SYDVKM. V was clipped by 5 bases and J by 7 bases, with 9 bases between them. The CDR3 sequence: CASSDSQEQYF. Here the CDR3 DNA reads TGTGCCAGCAGTGATTCACAGGAGCAGTACTTC.

This clonotype was observed at least ten times. This chain's CDR3 is CASSMGREIFGDEQYF. The CDR3 DNA reads as TGTGCCAGTAGTATGGGGCGGGAGATCTTCGGCGACGAGCAGTACTTC. The V call is TRBV19, the J call TRBJ2-7; 7 nucleotides agree with TRBD2. The CDR3 runs 16 residues. V lost 3 bases, J lost 5 bases, and 13 bases stayed unmatched. The germline CDR1 and CDR2 sequences are LNHDA and SQIVND (reference sequence).

This clonotype was observed many times. The chain carries TRBV12-3 or TRBV12-4 and TRBJ1-1; D not resolved. Deletions cut 5 bases from V and 8 bases from J, with 12 bases between. CDR3 length equals 12 residues. The CDR3 spells CASSARRTEAFF. CDR3 DNA: TGTGCCAGCAGTGCAAGACGTACAGAAGCTTTCTTT.

This clonotype was recorded at least ten times. The CDR3 DNA reads as TGTGCCAGTAGTCACAGGAGGGACACTGAAGCTTTCTTT. Protein: CASSHRRDTEAFF. The chain recombines TRBV19 with TRBJ1-1; tentative D call: TRBD1 (5 bases). CDR3 length: 13 residues. Germline CDR1 reads LNHDA; CDR2 reads SQIVND (reference sequence). Deletions cut 5 bases from V and 3 bases from J, with 10 bases between.

This clonotype was recorded at least ten times. V and J are TRBV28 and TRBJ2-4; tentative D call: TRBD1 (6 bases). This CDR3 has 16 residues. Germline values: CDR1 MDHEN, CDR2 SYDVKM. Trimming removed 6 bases at V and 0 bases at J, with 15 bases between. DNA of the CDR3: TGTGCCAGCAGGAAACAGGGCTTACTAGCCAAAAACATTCAGTACTTC. This encodes CASRKQGLLAKNIQYF.

This clonotype was seen ten or more times. The genes are TRBV28 and TRBJ1-1; 8 nucleotides match TRBD1. After removal of 7 bases from V and 1 base from J, the junction contained 14 bases not matched to a gene. The CDR3 consists of 17 residues. Germline V gives CDR1 MDHEN, CDR2 SYDVKM. CDR3 residues: CASTTHRDRTENTEAFF. The CDR3 DNA reads as TGTGCCAGCACCACCCACCGGGACAGGACTGAGAACACTGAAGCTTTCTTT.

A note on this clonotype: The junction departs from germline at one end; a sequencing error may be responsible. This chain links TRBV7-9 with TRBJ1-6; possibly TRBD1 for D (5 bases). CDR3 length: 14 residues. Germline-derived CDR1 and CDR2 are SEHNR and FQNEAQ (reference sequence). The CDR3, as DNA: TGTGCCAGCAGCATAGCCGGGGCCAATTCACCCCTCCACTTT. Translating it yields CASSIAGANSPLHF.

V and J are TRBV6-1 and TRBJ1-5; TRBD1 is a possible D gene (6 bases). V was clipped by 8 bases and J by 6 bases, with 14 bases between them. The CDR3 extends over 13 amino acids. Germline V lookup: CDR1 MNHNS, CDR2 SASEGT. The CDR3, as DNA: TGTGCCAGCCATTGGGGGGCCGGTCAGCCCCAGCATTTT. This translates into CASHWGAGQPQHF.

V usage is TRBV12-3 or TRBV12-4 and J usage is TRBJ2-7; 8 positions agree with TRBD2. This CDR3 is built from 17 residues. V lost 2 bases and J lost 5; bases outside the gene matches: 14. The CDR3 nucleotides are TGTGCCAGCAGTTTATGGCAGGGAGCGGGAGATTCGGACGAGCAGTACTTC. This codes for CASSLWQGAGDSDEQYF.

This clonotype was found many times. No conserved phenylalanine or tryptophan is present at the end of the CDR3, so a read error is the likely explanation. The chain combines TRBV6-1 with TRBJ1-1, with D maybe TRBD1 (5 bases). The V gene's germline CDR1 is MNHNS and CDR2 SASEGT. CDR3 length equals 14 residues. The V end lost 6 bases, the J end lost 3 bases, and 14 bases lay between the germline ends. In DNA form, the CDR3 reads TGTGCCAGCAGAAACACTGGGGGTGACACTGAAGCTTTCTCT. This gives the protein CASRNTGGDTEAFS.

The sample holds many counts of this clonotype. The V call is TRBV5-1, the J call TRBJ2-5; possible D gene TRBD1, 6 bases. Germline lookup yields CDR1 SGHRS and CDR2 YFSETQ. The V and J ends lost 6 bases and 5 bases respectively, with 17 bases between them. The CDR3 length is 14 residues. The CDR3 DNA reads TGCGCCAGCACCCCAAGAGGGGGTTGGGAGACCCAGTACTTC. It translates to CASTPRGGWETQYF.